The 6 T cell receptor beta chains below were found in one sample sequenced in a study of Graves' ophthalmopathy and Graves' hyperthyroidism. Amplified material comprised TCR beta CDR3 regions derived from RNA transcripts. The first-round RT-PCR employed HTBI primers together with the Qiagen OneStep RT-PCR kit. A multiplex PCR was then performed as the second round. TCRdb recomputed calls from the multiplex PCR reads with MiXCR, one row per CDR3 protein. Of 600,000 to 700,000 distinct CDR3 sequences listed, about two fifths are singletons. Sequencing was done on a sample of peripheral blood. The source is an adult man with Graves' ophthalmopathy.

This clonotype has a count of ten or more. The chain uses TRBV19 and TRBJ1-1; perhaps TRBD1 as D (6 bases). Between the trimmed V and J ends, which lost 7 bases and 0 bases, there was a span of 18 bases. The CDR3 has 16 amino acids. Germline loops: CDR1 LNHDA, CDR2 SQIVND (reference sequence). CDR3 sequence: CASIKGGEPMNTEAFF. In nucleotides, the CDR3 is TGTGCCAGTATCAAAGGGGGGGAGCCGATGAACACTGAAGCTTTCTTT.

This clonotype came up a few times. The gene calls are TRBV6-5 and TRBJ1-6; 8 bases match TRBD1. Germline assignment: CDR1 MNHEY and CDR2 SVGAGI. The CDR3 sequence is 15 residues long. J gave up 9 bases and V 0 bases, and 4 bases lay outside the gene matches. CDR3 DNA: TGTGCCAGCAGTTACTCTACAGGGGGAGTTTCACCCCTCCACTTT. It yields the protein CASSYSTGGVSPLHF.

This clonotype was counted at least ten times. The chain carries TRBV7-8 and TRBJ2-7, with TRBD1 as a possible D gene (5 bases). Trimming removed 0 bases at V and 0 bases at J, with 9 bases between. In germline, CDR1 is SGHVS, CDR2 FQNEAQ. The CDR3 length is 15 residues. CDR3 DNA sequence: TGTGCCAGCAGCTTAGCAAGGGGTCCCTCCTACGAGCAGTACTTC. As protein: CASSLARGPSYEQYF.

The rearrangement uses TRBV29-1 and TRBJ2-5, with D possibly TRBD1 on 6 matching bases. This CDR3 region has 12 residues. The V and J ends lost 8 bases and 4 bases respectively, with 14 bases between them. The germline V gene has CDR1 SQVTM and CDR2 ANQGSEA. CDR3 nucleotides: TGCAGCTTGGGGACACAAGGAGAGACCCAGTACTTC. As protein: CSLGTQGETQYF.

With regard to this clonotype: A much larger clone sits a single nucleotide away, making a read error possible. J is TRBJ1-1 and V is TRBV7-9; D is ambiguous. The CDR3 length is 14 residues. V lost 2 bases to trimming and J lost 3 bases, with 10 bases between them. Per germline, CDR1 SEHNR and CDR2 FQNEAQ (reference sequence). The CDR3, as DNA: TGTGCCAGCAGCTTATGGGCCGGGGACACTGAAGCTTTCTTT. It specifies CASSLWAGDTEAFF.

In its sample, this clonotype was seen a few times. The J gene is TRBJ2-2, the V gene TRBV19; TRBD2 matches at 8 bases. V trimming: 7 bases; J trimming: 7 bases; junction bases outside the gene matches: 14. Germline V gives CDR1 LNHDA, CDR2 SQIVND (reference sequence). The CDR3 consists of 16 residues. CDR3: CASTQGAGVEGGELFF. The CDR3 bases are TGTGCCAGTACCCAGGGAGCGGGAGTTGAGGGCGGGGAGCTGTTTTTT.